Below, 29 T cell receptor beta chains from the same sample are listed, as sequenced in a study of blood T cell repertoires in COVID-19. The protocol was immunoSEQ multiplex PCR, while the TCRdb copy is restricted to in-frame clones and leaves out a portion. Here the sample spans tens of thousands of clones, approximately 86% being singletons. Sequencing used peripheral blood. These receptors came from a human donor in a cohort sampled during active COVID-19.

This rearrangement joins TRBV6-6 to TRBJ2-3, with 7 bases matching TRBD2. The CDR3 consists of 15 residues. The trim removed 2 bases at V and 2 bases at J, leaving 4 bases unmatched. Germline V CDR1 and CDR2: MNHNY, SVGAGI (reference sequence). CDR3: CASSYERLATDTQYF. CDR3 in DNA: TGTGCCAGCAGTTACGAGAGACTAGCCACAGATACGCAGTATTTT.

The chain is built from TRBV7-2 and TRBJ2-3, with 11 bases that match TRBD2. The length of the CDR3 is 17 residues. Germline V CDR1 and CDR2: SGHTA, FQGNSA. Losses at the gene ends were 2 bases for V and 2 bases for J; bases not matched to a gene: 6. CDR3 sequence: CASSLRLAGGATDTQYF. The CDR3 DNA follows: TGTGCCAGCAGCTTACGGTTAGCGGGGGGGGCCACAGATACGCAGTATTTT.

In nucleotides, the CDR3 is TGTGCCAGTAGTCAACAGGGAATCGGCTATGGCTACACCTTC. Residues: CASSQQGIGYGYTF. The chain is built from TRBV19 and TRBJ1-2; D is perhaps TRBD1 (6 bases). CDR1 and CDR2 from the germline V gene are LNHDA and SQIVND (reference sequence). This CDR3 is 14 amino acids long. Trimming pared 5 bases from V and 4 bases from J, leaving 14 bases between.

This clone was counted once. The chain joins TRBV5-6 to TRBJ1-3, with 7 bases fitting TRBD1. Germline V lookup: CDR1 SGHDT, CDR2 YYEEEE. This CDR3 spans 17 amino acids. The V gene end was trimmed by 4 bases and the J gene end by 0 bases; junction bases not matched to a gene: 10. This chain's CDR3 is CASSLERTGRSGNTIYF. The CDR3, as DNA: TGTGCCAGCAGCCTCGAGCGGACAGGCCGCTCTGGAAACACCATATATTTT.

The V and J genes are TRBV6-5 and TRBJ1-6; D is undetermined. The V and J ends lost 0 bases and 10 bases respectively, with 13 bases between them. CDR3 length: 15 residues. The germline V gene encodes CDR1 MNHEY and CDR2 SVGAGI. DNA for the CDR3: TGTGCCAGCAGTTACTCGACGGGGTGGGGATCACCCCTCCACTTT. Translated: CASSYSTGWGSPLHF.

The gene calls are TRBV9 and TRBJ2-3, with TRBD1 matching over 11 bases. Germline V gives CDR1 SGDLS, CDR2 YYNGEE. V shed 2 bases and J 3 bases; nucleotides not matched to a gene: 8. This CDR3 contains 17 residues. The CDR3 sequence: CASSVSRGDRGTDTQYF. As DNA, the CDR3 is TGTGCCAGCAGCGTGTCACGGGGGGACAGGGGGACAGATACGCAGTATTTT.

The chain uses TRBV5-6 and TRBJ1-3, with 10 bases aligning to TRBD1. This CDR3 spans 16 amino acids. The trim removed 4 bases at V and 3 bases at J, leaving 7 bases unmatched. The germline V gene has CDR1 SGHDT and CDR2 YYEEEE. CDR3 sequence: CASSPDRGRSGNTIYF. The CDR3 DNA is TGTGCCAGCAGCCCCGACAGGGGGCGAAGTGGAAACACCATATATTTT.

The J gene is TRBJ2-4, the V gene TRBV5-8; weak D call: TRBD1 (5 bases). Trimming left V 0 bases short and J 1 base short, with 11 bases between. Germline lookup yields CDR1 SGHTS and CDR2 YDEGEE. This CDR3 has 16 residues. In nucleotides, the CDR3 is TGTGCCAGCAGCTTGGATGGGGCGGTGGCCAAAAACATTCAGTACTTC. This codes for CASSLDGAVAKNIQYF.

V gene TRBV6-5 combines with J gene TRBJ2-3, with 9 nucleotides matching TRBD1. The CDR3 totals 15 residues. Germline trimming cut 6 bases from V and 4 bases from J; bases unmatched to any gene: 8. Germline-derived CDR1 and CDR2 are MNHEY and SVGAGI. CDR3 protein: CASRQTGTGSDTQYF. The CDR3 nucleotides are TGTGCCAGCAGGCAGACCGGGACAGGGTCAGATACGCAGTATTTT.

The V call is TRBV5-8, the J call TRBJ2-1; D unresolved. The germline gives CDR1 SGHTS, CDR2 YDEGEE. Deletions cut 4 bases from V and 7 bases from J, with 9 bases between. CDR3 length: 12 residues. CDR3 amino acids: CASSRLLNEQFF. The CDR3 nucleotides are TGTGCCAGCAGCCGTTTACTTAATGAGCAGTTCTTC.

In DNA form, the CDR3 reads TGTGCCAGCAGTGCGACTGGGGAGCATGAAAAACTGTTTTTT. It specifies CASSATGEHEKLFF. The V call is TRBV28, the J call TRBJ1-4; D not certain. Per the germline V gene, CDR1 is MDHEN and CDR2 is SYDVKM. The CDR3 has 14 amino acids. The ends were cut back, 5 bases at V and 6 bases at J, with 13 bases in the middle.

The chain carries TRBV28 and TRBJ2-3; the match to TRBD2 covers 9 bases. Germline V gene lookup returns CDR1 MDHEN and CDR2 SYDVKM. V was clipped by 5 bases and J by 4 bases; unmatched bases: 7. The CDR3 spans 15 residues. The CDR3 DNA follows: TGTGCCAGCAGTGGAAGGAGCGGGGGGTCAGATACGCAGTATTTT. This gives the protein CASSGRSGGSDTQYF.

The chain joins TRBV5-6 to TRBJ2-3; tentative D call: TRBD2 (5 bases). Between the trimmed V and J ends, which lost 4 bases and 5 bases, there was a span of 11 bases. The CDR3 length is 13 residues. Germline CDR1 is SGHDT and CDR2 is YYEEEE. The CDR3 sequence is CASSLGLGDTQYF. CDR3 in DNA: TGTGCCAGCAGCCTAGGACTGGGAGATACGCAGTATTTT.

This CDR3 reads CAWSSVGGHRKFF. DNA of the CDR3: TGTGCCTGGAGTTCCGTCGGGGGGCATCGGAAGTTCTTC. V usage is TRBV30 and J usage is TRBJ2-1; weak D call: TRBD2 (7 bases). Trimming removed 2 bases from V and 14 bases from J, with 19 bases in between. CDR1 GTSNPN and CDR2 SVGIG come from the germline V gene (reference sequence). The CDR3 is 13 amino acids.

The chain employs TRBV7-2 and TRBJ2-7; 8 positions match TRBD1. V lost 1 base to trimming and J lost 5 bases; unmatched junction nucleotides: 7. CDR1 SGHTA and CDR2 FQGNSA come from the germline V gene. The CDR3 loop spans 15 amino acids. The CDR3: CASSLGPNRGNEQYF. In DNA, the CDR3 is TGTGCCAGCAGCTTAGGCCCCAACAGGGGGAACGAGCAGTACTTC.

The chain combines TRBV19 with TRBJ1-2, with TRBD1 matching 7 bases. The CDR3 spans 15 residues. Germline CDR1 is LNHDA and CDR2 is SQIVND (reference sequence). The V gene end was trimmed by 6 bases and the J gene end by 4 bases; junction bases not matched to a gene: 11. CDR3: CASSRDSSPLYGYTF. The CDR3 DNA reads as TGTGCCAGTAGCCGGGACAGCTCCCCTCTCTATGGCTACACCTTC.

This chain uses TRBV6-5 with TRBJ1-1; no clear D gene. V was cut by 6 bases and J by 5 bases, with 7 bases left in between. Germline V gives CDR1 MNHEY, CDR2 SVGAGI. This CDR3 is 11 amino acids long. The CDR3: CASRPETEAFF. The CDR3 DNA follows: TGTGCCAGCAGACCAGAAACTGAAGCTTTCTTT.

Here the CDR3 DNA reads TGTGCCAGCTCCCCGCTCGGACAGTTGTTTTTT. This codes for CASSPLGQLFF. The rearrangement joins TRBV18 to TRBJ2-2, with D perhaps TRBD1 (6 bases). CDR3 length equals 11 residues. Looked up from germline, CDR1 is KGHSH and CDR2 is LQKENI. Trimming removed 6 bases from V and 15 bases from J, with 14 bases in between.

The chain uses TRBV5-4 and TRBJ1-5; 8 bases line up with TRBD1. The trim removed 2 bases at V and 12 bases at J, leaving 4 bases unmatched. CDR1 and CDR2 (germline): SGHNT, YYREEE (reference sequence). The CDR3 consists of 12 residues. The CDR3 protein is CASSFQTGVQHF. CDR3 sequence (DNA): TGTGCCAGCAGCTTCCAGACAGGGGTCCAGCATTTT.

This chain uses TRBV9 with TRBJ2-2; D is possibly TRBD2 (5 bases). The germline V and J ends were trimmed by 0 bases and 9 bases, with 12 bases remaining between them. Germline values: CDR1 SGDLS, CDR2 YYNGEE. This CDR3 has 14 amino acids. The CDR3 sequence: CASSVAVVGRELFF. DNA of the CDR3: TGTGCCAGCAGCGTAGCCGTAGTCGGGAGGGAGCTGTTTTTT.

This rearrangement joins TRBV2 to TRBJ2-5; 9 bases fit TRBD1. This CDR3 has 15 residues. Germline values: CDR1 SNHLY, CDR2 FYNNEI. Unmatched junction bases numbered 7, after V lost 5 bases and J lost 3 bases. The CDR3 coding sequence is TGTGCCAGCAGTCCACAGGGGGCGAGAGAAGAGACCCAGTACTTC. Its protein product is CASSPQGAREETQYF.

The chain couples TRBV9 to TRBJ1-4; 8 nucleotides line up with TRBD1. The CDR3 contains 16 residues. Germline CDR1 SGDLS, CDR2 YYNGEE. V shed 0 bases, J shed 7 bases, and the junction held 8 bases outside the gene matches. CDR3 DNA sequence: TGTGCCAGCAGCGTAGCTTCAGGGGGCAAAGGTGAAAAACTGTTTTTT. Translated: CASSVASGGKGEKLFF.

Written as DNA, the CDR3 is TGTGCCAGCAGCTTAAGGGGACAGGGGGTAATCGGGGAGCTGTTTTTT. Residues: CASSLRGQGVIGELFF. V and J are TRBV7-2 and TRBJ2-2, with 11 bases identical to TRBD1. Per germline, CDR1 SGHTA and CDR2 FQGNSA. This CDR3 has 16 residues. J gave up 7 bases and V 2 bases, and 6 bases lay outside the gene matches.

V and J are TRBV19 and TRBJ2-3, with a possible D match to TRBD2 (5 bases). CDR1 and CDR2 from the germline V gene are LNHDA and SQIVND (reference sequence). The germline V and J ends were trimmed by 2 bases and 6 bases, with 9 bases remaining between them. The CDR3 spans 13 residues. This chain's CDR3 is CASSIRGTDTQYF. The CDR3 DNA follows: TGTGCCAGTAGTATACGGGGAACCGATACGCAGTATTTT.

The rearrangement links TRBV4-3 to TRBJ1-4; D not resolved. V was cut by 0 bases and J by 4 bases, with 12 bases left in between. Per the germline V gene, CDR1 is LGHNA and CDR2 is YSLEER. This CDR3 comprises 16 residues. CDR3 sequence (DNA): TGCGCCAGCAGCCAAGATCCCGGGGTACTTAATGAAAAACTGTTTTTT. Its protein product is CASSQDPGVLNEKLFF.

This chain connects TRBV18 to TRBJ2-3; 8 nucleotides line up with TRBD2. After removal of 1 base from V and 6 bases from J, the junction contained 3 bases not matched to a gene. Germline V gene lookup returns CDR1 KGHSH and CDR2 LQKENI. CDR3 length: 14 amino acids. CDR3 DNA sequence: TGTGCCAGCTCACCACTACCGGGAGGGGATACGCAGTATTTT. Translating it yields CASSPLPGGDTQYF.

This clone was observed a single time. The chain joins TRBV5-1 to TRBJ2-5; 16 bases are a match to TRBD2. The J segment lost 1 base and the V segment lost 4 bases, leaving 4 bases of the junction unmatched. There are 17 residues in the CDR3. CDR1 is SGHRS, CDR2 YFSETQ, per germline. CDR3 in DNA: TGCGCCAGCAGCACCGGGACTAGCGGGGGGGCCCAAGAGACCCAGTACTTC. The encoded protein is CASSTGTSGGAQETQYF.

This chain connects TRBV19 to TRBJ1-1; TRBD1 aligns across 8 bases. The CDR3 is 16 amino acids. The junction had 9 bases not matched to a gene; V was cut back by 5 bases and J by 1 base. Germline CDR1 LNHDA, CDR2 SQIVND (reference sequence). The CDR3 region has the DNA TGTGCCAGTAGTCCTAGAGGACAGGGCAAGAACACTGAAGCTTTCTTT. This sequence encodes CASSPRGQGKNTEAFF.

The rearrangement uses TRBV5-6 and TRBJ1-3; D remains unclear. Trimming cost V 4 bases and J 4 bases, with 15 bases left between them. CDR1 and CDR2 from the germline V gene are SGHDT and YYEEEE. The CDR3 consists of 15 residues. CDR3: CASSLRVAGGNTIYF. The CDR3 nucleotides read TGTGCCAGCAGCCTCCGAGTGGCAGGCGGAAACACCATATATTTT.